The present entry profiles one T cell receptor beta chain with its context. The antigen remains undetermined. The CDR3 runs 18 residues. The germline CDR1 and CDR2 sequences are LNHDA and SQIVND (reference sequence). V was cut by 11 bases and J by 1 base, with 24 bases left in between. The sample originates from a study of cytotoxic CD8 clonotypes in ibrutinib-treated CLL. For the study at large: Over 10 relapsed/refractory, approximately 15 treatment-naive; roughly 17 IGHV unmutated. Median treatment time before response sampling was around twelve months, range 6 to 36. Mean values per sample were around 270,000 productive templates and 94,082 productive rearrangements.

Profiling relied on immunoSEQ multiplex PCR, and the TCRdb table lists in-frame clones only, not all of them. The data contain 150,000 or so clones, 70% to 90% of them singletons. Overall study results and limits: Public clonotypes occurred uncommonly; on treatment, they contracted or remained stable.

This receptor was taken from a human donor with chronic lymphocytic leukemia. The J gene is TRBJ2-6, the V gene TRBV19; D tentatively reads TRBD1 or TRBD2 (6 bases each). The sequences come from PBMCs, collected after 24 months of ibrutinib treatment. CDR3 sequence reads: CASRFLGGSISGANVLTF. CDR3 in DNA: TGTGCCTCCCGCTTCCTCGGGGGCAGTATATCTGGGGCCAACGTCCTGACTTTC.